The sequence of this TCR beta chain was determined in a study of control samples from healthy donors and cancer patients. Only a few counts were recorded for this clone. Data came from immunoSEQ multiplex PCR; TCRdb stores just in-frame clones and leaves some out. This table has approximately 170,000 clones, 90% to 95% appearing once. Specimen: blood. The TCR comes from a woman aged 25-40 years in good health.

The CDR3 sequence is CASSQGQFNEKLFF. The CDR3 DNA reads as TGCGCCAGCAGCCAGGGACAGTTTAATGAAAAACTGTTTTTT. The chain joins TRBV4-1 to TRBJ1-4; 7 bases are a match to TRBD1. V trimming: 3 bases; J trimming: 4 bases; junction bases outside the gene matches: 2. The CDR3 contains 14 residues. Germline assignment: CDR1 MGHRA and CDR2 YSYEKL.